This TCR beta chain derives from a study of early stage breast cancer tumors. Study context: ER+/PR+/HER2- status applied to about 70% of the 16 invasive breast tumors.

CDR1 and CDR2 from the germline V gene are MRHNA and SNTAGT. The CDR3 is made up of 16 amino acids. V was pared by 4 bases and J by 0 bases, with 16 bases between. Each sample had two DNA replicates, approximately 0.49 ug blood or about 1.5 ug tissue. Assay: immunoSEQ multiplex PCR; the TCRdb copy retains only in-frame clones and omits some. Counted here are around 30,000 clones, more than 65% occurring once; the ten biggest clones make up 9.5% to 13%. The V call is TRBV6-4, the J call TRBJ2-7; no firm D call. The origin of this receptor is a person in their twenties or thirties with breast cancer. Sequencing was performed on breast tumor tissue. CDR3 bases: TGTGCCAGCAGTGTAGAGTGGAATTCCTACTCCTACGAGCAGTACTTC. Amino acids: CASSVEWNSYSYEQYF.